The entry below describes one TCR beta chain. The data stem from a study of T cell responses to AZD1222 COVID-19 vaccine. Profiling relied on immunoSEQ multiplex PCR, and the TCRdb table lists in-frame clones only, not all of them. The table lists approximately 150,000 clones, approximately 91% of them singletons. This clonotype was obtained from an adult who received the AZD1222 COVID-19 vaccine. The material sequenced was peripheral blood, taken 28 days after the second AZD1222 dose.

As DNA, the CDR3 is TGTGCCAGTAGTCTCGGGCCCCAGGACCAGCATTTT. As protein: CASSLGPQDQHF. The rearrangement joins TRBV19 to TRBJ1-5, with D unresolved. Germline V lookup: CDR1 LNHDA, CDR2 SQIVND (reference sequence). This CDR3 comprises 12 residues. With 5 bases removed from V and 12 bases from J, the gap between germline ends came to 14 bases.